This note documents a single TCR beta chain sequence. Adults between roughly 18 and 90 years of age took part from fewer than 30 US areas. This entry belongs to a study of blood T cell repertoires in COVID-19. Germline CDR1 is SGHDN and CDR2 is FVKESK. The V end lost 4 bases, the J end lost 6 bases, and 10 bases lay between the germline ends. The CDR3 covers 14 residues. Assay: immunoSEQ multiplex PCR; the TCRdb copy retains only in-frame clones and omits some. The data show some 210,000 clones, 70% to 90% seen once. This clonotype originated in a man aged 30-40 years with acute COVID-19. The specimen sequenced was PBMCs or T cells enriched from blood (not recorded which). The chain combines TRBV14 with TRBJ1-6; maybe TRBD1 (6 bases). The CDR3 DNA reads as TGTGCCAGCAGCCGAGGGGGTTCTAATTCACCCCTCCACTTT. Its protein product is CASSRGGSNSPLHF.